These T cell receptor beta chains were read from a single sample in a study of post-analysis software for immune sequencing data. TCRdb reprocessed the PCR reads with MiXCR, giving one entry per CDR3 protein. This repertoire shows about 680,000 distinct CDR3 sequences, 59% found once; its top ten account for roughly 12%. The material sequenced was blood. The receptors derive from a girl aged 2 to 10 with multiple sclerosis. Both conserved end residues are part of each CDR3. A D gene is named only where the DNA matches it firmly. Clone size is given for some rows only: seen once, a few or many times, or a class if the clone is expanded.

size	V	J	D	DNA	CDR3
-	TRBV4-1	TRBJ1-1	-	TGCGCCAGCAGCCAAGCAGAGAATATGAACACTGAAGCTTTCTTT	CASSQAENMNTEAFF
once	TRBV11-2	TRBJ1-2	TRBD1	TGTGCCAGCAGTTCAATACCCAGGGGGAGAAAAGGGCACTATGGCTACACCTTC	CASSSIPRGRKGHYGYTF
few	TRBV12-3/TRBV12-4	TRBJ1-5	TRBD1	TGTGCCAGCAGTTCCGGGACAGGCAATCAGCCCCAGCATTTT	CASSSGTGNQPQHF
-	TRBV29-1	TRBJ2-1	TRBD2	TGCAGCGTCCAGAGCGGCCTAGCGGGGGGCCATGAGCAGTTCTTC	CSVQSGLAGGHEQFF
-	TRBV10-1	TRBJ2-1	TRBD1	TGCGCCGGCAGAGCTGACAGGGGTCCGAGGCGCAATGAGCAGTTCTTC	CAGRADRGPRRNEQFF
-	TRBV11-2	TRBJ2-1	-	TGTGCCAGCAGCTCTACCCGGATGATTGAGCAGTTCTTC	CASSSTRMIEQFF
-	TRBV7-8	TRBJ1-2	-	TGTGCCAGCAGCCCAGCACGGGACACCGATACTAACTATGGCTACACCTTC	CASSPARDTDTNYGYTF
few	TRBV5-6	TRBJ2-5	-	TGTGCCAGCAGCTTGCCGAGAAGGGCGCAAGAGACCCAGTACTTC	CASSLPRRAQETQYF
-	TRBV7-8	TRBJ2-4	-	TGTGCCAGCAGCTTAGGCCCGGGGCGAGGCAGAACCAAAAACATTCAGTACTTC	CASSLGPGRGRTKNIQYF
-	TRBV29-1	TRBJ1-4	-	TGCAGCGTTAGACAGCCAACTAATGAAAAACTGTTTTTT	CSVRQPTNEKLFF
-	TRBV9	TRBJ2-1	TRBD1	TGTGCCAGCAGCGTAGGTGGGACAGGGGGCTACAATGAGCAGTTCTTC	CASSVGGTGGYNEQFF
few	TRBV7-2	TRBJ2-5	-	TGTGCCAGCAGCCGAAAAGGAAGCCAAGAGACCCAGTACTTC	CASSRKGSQETQYF
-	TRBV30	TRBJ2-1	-	TGTGCCTGGAGCTACCTTAGCTCCTACAATGAGCAGTTCTTC	CAWSYLSSYNEQFF
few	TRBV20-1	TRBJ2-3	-	TGCAGTTTCAATCCCACAGCCTCAGATACGCAGTATTTT	CSFNPTASDTQYF
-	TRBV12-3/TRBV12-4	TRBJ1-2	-	TGTGCCAGTAGTATGTGGCGACCTAACTATGGCTACACCTTC	CASSMWRPNYGYTF
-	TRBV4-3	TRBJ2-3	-	TGCGCCAGCAGCCAAGATAGGCCAGGGGCAGGCAGTGCAGATACGCAGTATTTT	CASSQDRPGAGSADTQYF
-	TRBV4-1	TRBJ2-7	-	TGCGCCAGCAGCCAAGAGTTATCTAGAATTAGCTACGAGCAGTACTTC	CASSQELSRISYEQYF